The 24 T cell receptor beta chains below were found in one sample sequenced in a study of blood T cell repertoires in COVID-19. TCRdb's table, derived via immunoSEQ multiplex PCR, lists solely in-frame clones and lacks some. The sample includes hundreds of thousands of clones, 70% to 90% of them seen just once. Sample: peripheral blood. The receptors shown here come from a man aged 35-49 years with acute or convalescent COVID-19.

The chain joins TRBV5-1 to TRBJ1-2; TRBD1 might be the D (5 bases). Trimming removed 0 bases from V and 4 bases from J, with 10 bases in between. Germline V CDR1 and CDR2: SGHRS, YFSETQ. The CDR3 is 14 amino acids. CDR3 nucleotide sequence: TGCGCCAGCAGCTTGGGACAGACGAGCTATGGCTACACCTTC. Protein: CASSLGQTSYGYTF.

This clone has a single count. The chain links TRBV29-1 to TRBJ1-2; D uncertain. V lost 0 bases and J lost 10, with 15 bases in between. Germline loops: CDR1 SQVTM, CDR2 ANQGSEA. The CDR3 spans 13 residues. This CDR3 is CSVEEARDFAYTF. The CDR3 nucleotides are TGCAGCGTTGAAGAGGCCCGGGATTTTGCCTACACCTTC.

The genes are TRBV6-1 and TRBJ2-7; D not resolved. The germline CDR1 and CDR2 sequences are MNHNS and SASEGT. The CDR3 is made up of 14 amino acids. V was shortened by 5 bases and J by 0 bases, with 11 bases between the two germline ends. CDR3 amino acids: CASSNQESSYEQYF. The DNA for the CDR3 is TGTGCCAGCAGTAACCAGGAAAGCTCCTACGAGCAGTACTTC.

The CDR3 coding sequence is TGCGCCAGCAGCTTAATGGCTCTGGGGGGAACTAATGAAAAACTGTTTTTT. This encodes CASSLMALGGTNEKLFF. The rearrangement joins TRBV5-1 to TRBJ1-4, with D tentatively TRBD1 (5 bases). This CDR3 is built from 17 residues. With 2 bases removed from V and 1 base from J, the gap between germline ends came to 15 bases. The V gene's germline CDR1 is SGHRS and CDR2 YFSETQ.

The chain carries TRBV28 and TRBJ2-1, with TRBD2 matching over 7 bases. V lost 8 bases to trimming and J lost 4 bases; unmatched junction nucleotides: 11. The CDR3 has 15 residues. Germline V gene data show CDR1 as MDHEN and CDR2 as SYDVKM. The CDR3, as DNA: TGTGCCAGCTCCGGACCGCGCGGGGGATACAATGAGCAGTTCTTC. This sequence encodes CASSGPRGGYNEQFF.

The V and J genes are TRBV12-3 or TRBV12-4 and TRBJ2-2, with a possible D match to TRBD2 (5 bases). This CDR3 contains 13 residues. V lost 1 base and J 6 bases, leaving 6 bases between the germline ends. The CDR3 DNA follows: TGTGCCAGCAGTTTAGAAGCGGCCGGGGAGCTGTTTTTT. Translated: CASSLEAAGELFF.

The V and J genes are TRBV6-6 and TRBJ1-1; D is unclear. The CDR3 has 13 amino acids. CDR1 and CDR2 (germline): MNHNY, SVGAGI (reference sequence). The V gene lost 6 bases and the J gene lost 1 base, with 9 bases spanning the gap. The chain's CDR3 is CASRQLPNTEAFF. In DNA, the CDR3 is TGTGCCAGCAGACAGCTACCGAACACTGAAGCTTTCTTT.

V usage is TRBV15 and J usage is TRBJ1-1, with D possibly TRBD1 on 6 matching bases. V dropped 3 bases and J dropped 5 bases, with 22 bases sitting between them. This CDR3 is 17 amino acids long. Germline V gene lookup returns CDR1 LNHNV and CDR2 YYDKDF (reference sequence). CDR3 amino acids: CATSRGGAGSRWTEAFF. CDR3 nucleotide sequence: TGTGCCACCAGCAGGGGGGGGGCAGGGAGTAGGTGGACTGAAGCTTTCTTT.

The genes are TRBV5-4 and TRBJ2-1, with D perhaps TRBD1 (6 bases). Germline lookup yields CDR1 SGHNT and CDR2 YYREEE (reference sequence). Trimming pared 5 bases from V and 8 bases from J, leaving 17 bases between. The CDR3 sequence is 14 residues long. The CDR3 DNA follows: TGTGCCAGCAGAGCTTTCGGCAGGGGAGATGAGCAGTTCTTC. It is translated as CASRAFGRGDEQFF.

The chain carries TRBV7-9 and TRBJ1-6; 7 bases are a match to TRBD1. The CDR3 has 14 residues. The trim removed 3 bases at V and 7 bases at J, leaving 3 bases unmatched. The germline V gene has CDR1 SEHNR and CDR2 FQNEAQ (reference sequence). CDR3 coding DNA: TGTGCCAGCAGCTTTGGACAGGTGAATTCACCCCTCCACTTT. Translating it yields CASSFGQVNSPLHF.

The rearrangement uses TRBV5-6 and TRBJ2-7, with D possibly TRBD1 on 5 matching bases. Germline V gives CDR1 SGHDT, CDR2 YYEEEE. The CDR3 runs to 14 residues. With 0 bases removed from V and 2 bases from J, the gap between germline ends came to 9 bases. CDR3 nucleotide sequence: TGTGCCAGCAGCTTGGGTCAGGGTCCCTACGAGCAGTACTTC. It codes for CASSLGQGPYEQYF.

The CDR3 reads CASSAWTGLLFNSPLHF. The CDR3 DNA sequence: TGTGCCAGTAGTGCCTGGACAGGACTCCTCTTCAATTCACCCCTCCACTTT. The chain combines TRBV19 with TRBJ1-6; 7 bases match TRBD1. CDR1 and CDR2 (germline): LNHDA, SQIVND (reference sequence). V was pared by 5 bases and J by 7 bases, with 14 bases of the junction left unmatched. The length of the CDR3 is 17 residues.

The chain is built from TRBV9 and TRBJ2-1; 11 bases fit TRBD2. CDR1 SGDLS and CDR2 YYNGEE come from the germline V gene. The CDR3 contains 18 residues. The ends lost 3 bases at V and 6 bases at J; junction bases unmatched: 14. The CDR3 coding sequence is TGTGCCAGCAGCGCCCCCGGCCCCGGGACTAGCGGCGTCAATGAGCAGTTCTTC. The encoded protein is CASSAPGPGTSGVNEQFF.

The rearrangement uses TRBV27 and TRBJ2-7; a weak D match, TRBD1 (5 bases). V dropped 6 bases and J dropped 0 bases, with 9 bases sitting between them. The CDR3 sequence is 13 residues long. Germline CDR1 and CDR2: MNHEY and SMNVEV (reference sequence). CDR3 loop: CASSAGISYEQYF. Written as DNA, the CDR3 is TGTGCCAGCAGCGCAGGGATCTCCTACGAGCAGTACTTC.

This chain uses TRBV5-1 with TRBJ2-3, with a possible D match to TRBD1 (5 bases). The germline CDR1 and CDR2 sequences are SGHRS and YFSETQ. The CDR3 has 12 amino acids. V lost 2 bases and J 7 bases, leaving 8 bases between the germline ends. CDR3 DNA: TGCGCCAGCAGCTTACAGGCGAATACGCAGTATTTT. It yields the protein CASSLQANTQYF.

The chain employs TRBV6-6 and TRBJ2-7, with 9 bases that match TRBD1. After removal of 7 bases from V and 0 bases from J, the junction contained 10 bases not matched to a gene. In germline, CDR1 is MNHNY, CDR2 SVGAGI (reference sequence). The CDR3 has 16 residues. The CDR3 spells CASMGQGSSSSYEQYF. CDR3 sequence (DNA): TGTGCCAGCATGGGACAGGGATCCTCTAGCTCCTACGAGCAGTACTTC.

The J gene is TRBJ1-1, the V gene TRBV5-1, with unresolved D. Trimming shortened V by 3 bases and J by 3 bases, and 12 bases separated the two germline ends. Germline assignment: CDR1 SGHRS and CDR2 YFSETQ. The CDR3 totals 14 residues. The CDR3 nucleotides are TGCGCCAGCAGCTCCGACTTGCGGTACACTGAAGCTTTCTTT. Translation gives CASSSDLRYTEAFF.

The chain couples TRBV2 to TRBJ2-7, with TRBD2 matching 7 bases. Per the germline V gene, CDR1 is SNHLY and CDR2 is FYNNEI. J lost 1 base, V lost 2 bases, and 8 bases had no gene match. The CDR3 runs 16 residues. CDR3 sequence reads: CASSERPPGGSYEQYF. The DNA for the CDR3 is TGTGCCAGCAGTGAAAGGCCCCCGGGGGGTTCCTACGAGCAGTACTTC.

This clone appeared once. The chain combines TRBV18 with TRBJ2-7, with 8 bases aligning to TRBD1. V dropped 6 bases and J dropped 5; count of bases not matched to a gene: 6. The CDR3 has 13 amino acids. Per the germline V gene, CDR1 is KGHSH and CDR2 is LQKENI. The CDR3 spells CASSTGAGNEQYF. The CDR3 DNA follows: TGTGCCAGCTCGACAGGGGCTGGGAACGAGCAGTACTTC.

This clone was observed once. The chain employs TRBV18 and TRBJ2-5; 9 positions agree with TRBD1. Germline CDR1 KGHSH, CDR2 LQKENI. The CDR3 consists of 15 residues. J lost 3 bases, V lost 6 bases, and 8 bases had no gene match. DNA of the CDR3: TGTGCCAGCTCGCCCGGGACAGGGTCAAAAGAGACCCAGTACTTC. It specifies CASSPGTGSKETQYF.

This sequence joins TRBV18 and TRBJ1-5; no reliable D call. CDR3 length: 17 residues. The V end lost 2 bases, the J end lost 2 bases, and 16 bases lay between the germline ends. Germline CDR1 reads KGHSH; CDR2 reads LQKENI. CDR3 region: CASSPWAHTGGNQPQHF. CDR3 nucleotides: TGTGCCAGCTCACCATGGGCGCATACCGGGGGCAATCAGCCCCAGCATTTT.

The rearrangement joins TRBV5-1 to TRBJ1-1; unclear D gene. The CDR3 runs to 18 residues. CDR1 is SGHRS, CDR2 YFSETQ, per germline. Between the trimmed V and J ends, which lost 1 base and 1 base, there was a span of 20 bases. The CDR3 reads CASSLSGQVFGKNTEAFF. DNA of the CDR3: TGCGCCAGCAGCTTGAGCGGTCAGGTCTTCGGGAAGAACACTGAAGCTTTCTTT. The full variable domain, completed using reference TRBV5-1 and TRBJ1-1, is KAGVTQTPRYLIKTRGQQVTLSCSPISGHRSVSWYQQTPGQGLQFLFEYFSETQRNKGNFPGRFSGRQFSNSRSEMNVSTLELGDSALYLCASSLSGQVFGKNTEAFFGQGTRLTVV.

CDR3: CAWSVRPTDYYGYTF. The CDR3 nucleotides are TGTGCCTGGAGTGTACGTCCGACAGATTACTATGGCTACACCTTC. V usage is TRBV30 and J usage is TRBJ1-2; weak D call: TRBD1 (5 bases). Germline V gene data show CDR1 as GTSNPN and CDR2 as SVGIG (reference sequence). The CDR3 runs to 15 residues. Trimming left V 0 bases short and J 3 bases short, with 14 bases between.

This rearrangement joins TRBV18 to TRBJ2-7, with D hard to call. Germline loops: CDR1 KGHSH, CDR2 LQKENI. The CDR3 is made up of 14 amino acids. Trimming removed 4 bases from V and 3 bases from J, with 13 bases in between. In DNA form, the CDR3 reads TGTGCCAGCTCACTCCGGGTTTCAGACTACGAGCAGTACTTC. This encodes CASSLRVSDYEQYF.